The sequence of this T cell receptor (beta chain) was determined in a study of blood T cell repertoires in COVID-19 (dated by TCRdb to 2018 to 2021). About the investigation overall: Samples from collaborators originated in the United States, Italy and Spain and spanned both the acute and convalescent phases of COVID-19. Where available, HLA class I and class II types were taken from metadata supplied by the sample provider and were not determined by assay-based typing. The dataset comprised deeply sampled blood TCRbeta repertoires from subjects exposed to, actively infected with, or recovered from COVID-19. The prospective study material was composed of cDNA or gDNA derived from T cells, B-cell-depleted T cells, or PBMCs. The samples were drawn from the first 160 participants of the ongoing ImmuneRACE study and from under 1,500 subjects provided by 6 global collaborators. A de-identified subject ID, COVID-19 status, age in years and sex were almost always included in the sample metadata. The repertoires were released in a freely available public database intended as a resource for research on the immune response to SARS-CoV-2. What the research found in general, with its limitations: How much clinical and demographic metadata was included differed by source and by participant, and the metadata was provided uncurated.

Worth noting for this clone: This clone's antigen is unknown. No base quality values were provided; no much bigger clone lies one nucleotide off.

Counted from cysteine to phenylalanine, this CDR3 has 15 amino acids. Only the CDR3 part of the read is kept: 45 bases, read in frame from the first base. Reading the germline V gene (reference sequence) gives CDR1 SEHNR and CDR2 FQNEAQ. V sheds 5 bases and J sheds 4 bases, leaving 15 bases between their ends. The collaborating institutions used their own protocols to collect whole blood in K2EDTA tubes. For TCRbeta analysis, collaborators shipped samples in one of three forms: frozen whole blood, isolated PBMCs, or DNA extracted from either of those sample types. The immunoSEQ Assay, a bias-controlled multiplex PCR, was used to amplify TCRbeta CDR3 regions from genomic DNA. The study's processing was this. Nucleated cell counts per sample were estimated from amplification of reference gene primers within the assay. To quantify the absolute abundance of each unique TCRbeta CDR3 rearrangement, sequence reads were collapsed and filtered. For each sample, productive Simpson clonality was calculated as the square root of Simpson's diversity index over productive rearrangements. TCRdb took over this immuneACCESS table, retaining in-frame rearrangements with V and J assigned. Such tables are incomplete; in checked studies, under half of the missing clones stem from an unresolved V gene, and the remainder is unexplained. V and J calls and clone size follow that table, whereas D and trimming were derived from the DNA. In all, the sample holds approximately 59,000 clones, and 89% of those were seen once. In total, the top ten clones hold around 20% of the sample.

Sequenced sample: peripheral blood. The chain is encoded by TRBV7-9 joined to TRBJ1-5; TRBD1 is perhaps the D gene, given 5 matching bases. The receptor's source is a human donor in a cohort sampled during active COVID-19. For the CDR3, the sequence is CASSQGTGGNQPQHF. At the DNA level, the sequence is TGTGCCAGCAGCCAAGGTACAGGCGGTAATCAGCCCCAGCATTTT.